This is a list of T cell receptor beta chains from one sample in a study of patients and donors after allogeneic stem cell transplantation. One entry per CDR3 protein, called by TCRdb with MiXCR from the RT-PCR reads. The data show some 960,000 distinct CDR3 sequences, over 15% seen once. The sequencing input was blood, either unsorted or a sorted T cell fraction (not recorded which). These TCRs come from a human donor who was either an allogeneic HSCT recipient or a stem cell or donor lymphocyte infusion donor (not recorded which). It is not recorded whose cells these are; they may come from a transplant donor. The CDR3 runs from the conserved cysteine through the conserved F or W. The order of the fields is clone size, J gene, D gene, V gene, CDR3 DNA, CDR3 protein. A D gene is named only where the DNA matches it firmly. Clone size is not always given. Where it is, it says once, few, many or a class for expanded clones.

>few|TRBJ2-7|TRBD1|TRBV20-1
TGCAGTGCCCAGGGGGACACGGCCTACGAGCAGTACTTC
CSAQGDTAYEQYF
>many|TRBJ2-3|TRBD2|TRBV10-3
TGTGCCATCAGCCCGTCGACTAGCGGGAGACCAGATACGCAGTATTTT
CAISPSTSGRPDTQYF
>few|TRBJ1-2|-|TRBV29-1
TGCAGCGTTGAACCTCGACGAGGGATCCTCTTC
CSVEPRRGILF
>-|TRBJ2-7|TRBD2|TRBV12-3/TRBV12-4
TGTGCCAGCAGTGTGGCGGGGGACTTCCACGAGCAGTACTTC
CASSVAGDFHEQYF
>few|TRBJ2-3|-|TRBV24-1
TGTGCCACCAGTGATACCCAGCGAGATACGCAGTATTTT
CATSDTQRDTQYF
>-|TRBJ1-5|TRBD1|TRBV20-1
TGCAGTGCTACCCGGGGACAGAGTAGCAATCAGCCCCAGCATTTT
CSATRGQSSNQPQHF
>few|TRBJ1-1|-|TRBV20-1
TGCAGTGCCAGATCCTGGTGGTCTGAAGCTTTCTTT
CSARSWWSEAFF
>few|TRBJ2-1|-|TRBV12-5
TGTGCTAGTGGTTTGAAGGGGAATGAGCAGTTCTTC
CASGLKGNEQFF
>few|TRBJ1-6|TRBD1|TRBV7-2
TGTGCCAGCAGCTTATTAACAGGGGGCTTCAGTTCACCCCTCCACTTT
CASSLLTGGFSSPLHF
>-|TRBJ1-1|-|TRBV3-1
TGTGCCAGCAGCCAAGAGGGGGGACACATGAACACTGAAGCTTTCTTT
CASSQEGGHMNTEAFF
>-|TRBJ2-7|-|TRBV15
TGTGCCACCAGCAGAGATATTGGATCTAGGTTGAGGTACGAGCAGTACTTC
CATSRDIGSRLRYEQYF
>-|TRBJ1-5|-|TRBV6-1
TGTGCCAGCAGTGAATGGTATTTGCGGGGCAATCAGCCCCAGCATTTT
CASSEWYLRGNQPQHF
>once|TRBJ2-1|-|TRBV20-1
TGCAGTGCTAGGGGGGACCAAAACCATGAGCAGTTCTTC
CSARGDQNHEQFF
>few|TRBJ2-3|-|TRBV18
TGTGCCAGCTCACCTTATCCGCCCCGGGGAGGCACAGATACGCAGTATTTT
CASSPYPPRGGTDTQYF
>-|TRBJ1-2|-|TRBV27
TGTGCCAGCCGGGCCCTACCCCTCGGGGGGAGAGGCTACACCTTC
CASRALPLGGRGYTF
>-|TRBJ1-5|TRBD1|TRBV20-1
TGCAGTGCAAACAGGGGAAGCAATCAGCCCCAGCATTTT
CSANRGSNQPQHF
>-|TRBJ2-7|TRBD2|TRBV13
TGTGCCAGCAGCTCTGGGACTAGAAGCTACGAGCAGTACTTC
CASSSGTRSYEQYF
>-|TRBJ2-3|TRBD2|TRBV29-1
TGCAGCGGAAGCGGGGGGCTCACAGATACGCAGTATTTT
CSGSGGLTDTQYF
>-|TRBJ1-1|-|TRBV5-1
TGCGCCAGCAGCTTGGACAGGGTTATCACTGAAGCTTTCTTT
CASSLDRVITEAFF
>few|TRBJ2-7|-|TRBV10-3
TGTGCCATCAGTGAGTCGATCTTGGTAACTAGTAGGTACGAGCAGTACTTC
CAISESILVTSRYEQYF
>-|TRBJ1-6|-|TRBV20-1
TGCAGTGCTAGGGCCAGGGTTGGTTCACCCCTCCACTTT
CSARARVGSPLHF
>many|TRBJ1-5|-|TRBV10-3
TGTGCCATCAGTGCTGGCAATCAGCCCCAGCATTTT
CAISAGNQPQHF
>-|TRBJ2-2|-|TRBV24-1
TGTGCCACCAGTCCGTATGCGATGAACACCGGGGAGCTGTTTTTT
CATSPYAMNTGELFF
>-|TRBJ1-3|-|TRBV7-2
TGTGCCAGCAGCTTATGGGTGCGCTCTGGAAACACCATATATTTT
CASSLWVRSGNTIYF
>-|TRBJ2-3|-|TRBV5-1
TGCGCCAGCAGCTTGGGACTTCCCCTCATCACAGATACGCAGTATTTT
CASSLGLPLITDTQYF
>-|TRBJ1-2|-|TRBV20-1
TGCAGTGCTAGAGCCGGGGGGGCCTATGGCTACACCTTC
CSARAGGAYGYTF
>-|TRBJ2-4|-|TRBV7-8
TGTGCCAGCAGCGAAAACAGGGTTCTAGCCAAAAACATTCAGTACTTC
CASSENRVLAKNIQYF
>few|TRBJ2-5|-|TRBV15
TGTGCCACCAACCAAGACCCCAAACAAGAGACCCAGTACTTC
CATNQDPKQETQYF
>-|TRBJ1-5|-|TRBV4-2
TGTGCCAGCAGCCAAGATGAGGGAGAGGGAAGTATCCAGCCCCAGCATTTT
CASSQDEGEGSIQPQHF
>-|TRBJ2-2|TRBD2|TRBV12-3/TRBV12-4
TGTGCCAGCAGTCTCCCCCAGTCCAGCGGGAATCCCGGGGAGCTGTTTTTT
CASSLPQSSGNPGELFF
>few|TRBJ1-1|-|TRBV27
TGTGCCAGCAGTTTTGGTGCGGTGGGACTGAACACTGAAGCTTTCTTT
CASSFGAVGLNTEAFF
>-|TRBJ2-7|-|TRBV7-2
TGTGCCAGCAGCTCCCGGGGACTTCGGGGGTTCTACGAGCAGTACTTC
CASSSRGLRGFYEQYF
>-|TRBJ2-1|TRBD2|TRBV12-3/TRBV12-4
TGTGCCAGCAGTCCAACCGGACTAGCCTACAATGAGCAGTTCTTC
CASSPTGLAYNEQFF
>few|TRBJ2-3|-|TRBV6-1
TGTGCCAGCCAACCGGACAGAACTAGCACAGATACGCAGTATTTT
CASQPDRTSTDTQYF
>few|TRBJ1-4|-|TRBV12-3/TRBV12-4
TGTGCCAGCCGGCGGGGGGGGAGCGGGGCAACTAATGAAAAACTGTTTTTT
CASRRGGSGATNEKLFF
>-|TRBJ2-5|-|TRBV5-1
TGCGCCAGCAGCTTTCGACAGGCCCACCTCCAAGAGACCCAGTACTTC
CASSFRQAHLQETQYF
>-|TRBJ2-7|TRBD1|TRBV7-6
TGTGCCAGCAGCAAACAGGGGAGTCCCTACGAGCAGTACTTC
CASSKQGSPYEQYF
>few|TRBJ2-7|-|TRBV27
TGTGCCCCGCCAGGGGCCGGCTACGAGCAGTACTTC
CAPPGAGYEQYF
>few|TRBJ2-3|-|TRBV5-1
TGCGCCAGCAGCGAAACCGATGTGAGACTTAGCACAGATACGCAGTATTTT
CASSETDVRLSTDTQYF
>-|TRBJ1-2|-|TRBV6-1
TGTGCCAGCAGTGAAGCGGCAGTCAACTATGGCTACACCTTC
CASSEAAVNYGYTF
>-|TRBJ2-5|-|TRBV3-1
TGTGCCAGCAGATTACAGGGACGGCAAGAGACCCAGTACTTC
CASRLQGRQETQYF
>-|TRBJ2-1|TRBD2|TRBV18
TGTGCCAGCTCACCACTACTAGCGGGAGGCGACTACAATGAGCAGTTCTTC
CASSPLLAGGDYNEQFF
>-|TRBJ1-2|TRBD1|TRBV29-1
TGCAGCGGAGTACAGGGGAATGGCTACACCTTC
CSGVQGNGYTF
>-|TRBJ2-3|-|TRBV5-1
TGCGCCAGCAGCTTAGAAGTTGTCCCAGATACGCAGTATTTT
CASSLEVVPDTQYF
>few|TRBJ1-5|-|TRBV6-1
TGTGCCAGCAGAAAAGGGGGAAATAGCAATCAGCCCCAGCATTTT
CASRKGGNSNQPQHF
>-|TRBJ2-3|TRBD2|TRBV12-5
TGTGCTAGTGGTTTAGCGGGAGCAGATACGCAGTATTTT
CASGLAGADTQYF
>-|TRBJ1-5|TRBD1|TRBV13
TGTGCCAGCACGGAAGGGGGCAAACAGCCCCAGCATTTT
CASTEGGKQPQHF
>few|TRBJ1-1|-|TRBV5-1
TGCGCCAGCAGCGGGGACACATCGAACACTGAAGCTTTCTTT
CASSGDTSNTEAFF
>few|TRBJ2-3|-|TRBV7-2
TGTGCCAGCAGCTTAGTATTCCGGGCTGATACGCAGTATTTT
CASSLVFRADTQYF
>-|TRBJ1-1|-|TRBV6-2/TRBV6-3
TGTGCCAGCAGTTACACCTCCAACACTGAAGCTTTCTTT
CASSYTSNTEAFF
>few|TRBJ2-1|-|TRBV12-3/TRBV12-4
TGTGCCAGCAGTAGACGAGGGCCCAGCTCCTACAATGAGCAGTTCTTC
CASSRRGPSSYNEQFF